The TCR beta chain described here comes from a study of identical twins. Findings of the study overall: The models gave estimates that fell short of the out-of-frame TCR alpha sharing seen in monozygotic twins. For zero-insertion analyses, partial confounding could come from invariant MAIT and iNKT cells.

On this clonotype: Its specificity is unknown.

The CDR3 runs 16 residues. V shed 2 bases and J 3 bases; nucleotides not matched to a gene: 11. CDR1 is SGHRS and CDR2 is YFSETQ in the germline V gene. TCRdb re-derived calls from the 5' RACE reads in MiXCR, one entry per CDR3 protein. The sample carries 350,000 to 600,000 distinct CDR3 sequences, around 14% recorded once. These data were likewise used in another study, on yellow fever vaccine responses in identical twins. That paper adds: Each twin's T cell response to the vaccine was reported to look partly convergent and partly personalized.

The receptor comes from a young woman in good health. The sample taken for sequencing was CD4+ T cells sorted from blood. This chain uses TRBV5-1 with TRBJ2-7; 7 bases map to TRBD2. The CDR3 sequence: CASSFTSGDLFYEQYF. CDR3 nucleotides: TGCGCCAGCAGCTTTACCAGCGGGGACCTGTTCTACGAGCAGTACTTC.